One sample yielded the 27 T cell receptor beta chains listed below, sequenced in a study of cytomegalovirus exposure and HLA in healthy donors listed by TCRdb under 2017. To prepare the library, the immunoSEQ multiplex PCR assay was applied. The multiplex PCR relied on a mix of 60 forward primers for TCR Vbeta segments and 13 reverse primers for TCR Jbeta segments. What TCRdb holds here is the immuneACCESS table cut down to in-frame rearrangements. Part of the clones is not present; checked against another copy, under half of the missing clones reflect an unresolved V gene, and the others are unexplained. The sample contains tens of thousands of clones, 78% of them found a single time. The top ten constitute 4% to 5.5% of the sample. The sample consisted of PBMCs. These receptor sequences come from a male donor in good health and CMV-seropositive.

This clone showed up just a few times. V gene TRBV28 combines with J gene TRBJ2-1; tentative D call: TRBD1 (6 bases). Between the trimmed V and J ends, which lost 2 bases and 9 bases, there was a span of 14 bases. This CDR3 has 14 residues. The germline gives CDR1 MDHEN, CDR2 SYDVKM. The CDR3 region is CASSLIQGNTEQFF. The CDR3 nucleotides read TGTGCCAGCAGTTTAATTCAGGGGAACACTGAGCAGTTCTTC.

This clone was seen a few times. The J gene is TRBJ2-7, the V gene TRBV6-5, with 12 bases aligning to TRBD1. The CDR3 runs to 13 residues. Germline CDR1 is MNHEY and CDR2 is SVGAGI. Losses at the gene ends were 10 bases for V and 5 bases for J; bases not matched to a gene: 6. In DNA form, the CDR3 reads TGTGCCACCTTGGGGACAGGGGGCGACGAGCAGTACTTC. This translates into CATLGTGGDEQYF.

This chain connects TRBV19 to TRBJ2-1; unclear D gene. Trimming pared 7 bases from V and 0 bases from J, leaving 7 bases between. The CDR3 is 13 amino acids. Germline values: CDR1 LNHDA, CDR2 SQIVND (reference sequence). CDR3 nucleotides: TGTGCCAGTAAGGCGGACTCCTACAATGAGCAGTTCTTC. Amino acid sequence: CASKADSYNEQFF.

The genes are TRBV18 and TRBJ2-2; 9 bases agree with TRBD2. The germline gives CDR1 KGHSH, CDR2 LQKENI. The CDR3 is 14 amino acids. The V segment lost 6 bases and the J segment 2 bases; nucleotides outside the gene matches: 1. The DNA for the CDR3 is TGTGCCAGCTCTAGCGGGAGAAACACCGGGGAGCTGTTTTTT. Translated: CASSSGRNTGELFF.

This chain links TRBV28 with TRBJ2-1; the match to TRBD1 covers 7 bases. Unmatched junction bases numbered 5, after V lost 5 bases and J lost 4 bases. The CDR3 contains 14 residues. CDR1 is MDHEN, CDR2 SYDVKM, per germline. The CDR3 region has the DNA TGTGCCAGCAGTGTCACAGGGGCTTACAATGAGCAGTTCTTC. Translating it yields CASSVTGAYNEQFF.

This clone came up once. The chain joins TRBV18 to TRBJ2-7, with TRBD1 matching 11 bases. This CDR3 is built from 14 residues. Per the germline V gene, CDR1 is KGHSH and CDR2 is LQKENI. J gave up 6 bases and V 3 bases, and 4 bases lay outside the gene matches. The CDR3 coding sequence is TGTGCCAGCTCACCGCCCGGGACAGGGGGCGAGCAGTACTTC. Protein product: CASSPPGTGGEQYF.

This clone was observed a handful of times. V and J are TRBV6-4 and TRBJ2-2; 14 nucleotides agree with TRBD2. The trim removed 2 bases at V and 3 bases at J, leaving 8 bases unmatched. This CDR3 is built from 19 residues. Germline assignment: CDR1 MRHNA and CDR2 SNTAGT. This CDR3 is CASSDTTSGGAGDTGELFF. CDR3 coding DNA: TGTGCCAGCAGTGACACGACTAGCGGGGGGGCCGGTGACACCGGGGAGCTGTTTTTT.

This clone was observed a single time. A read error may account for a junction end that differs from germline. The gene calls are TRBV30 and TRBJ2-7, with 9 bases fitting TRBD1. Germline CDR1 and CDR2: GTSNPN and SVGIG (reference sequence). The CDR3 has 14 amino acids. The CDR3: CAWKLGQGGYERYF. CDR3 coding DNA: TGTGCCTGGAAACTGGGACAGGGTGGCTACGAGCGGTACTTC.

The rearrangement uses TRBV9 and TRBJ2-7; 13 bases align to TRBD2. The V and J ends lost 4 bases and 4 bases, in that order; junction bases with no gene match: 5. The CDR3 length is 15 residues. The germline V gene has CDR1 SGDLS and CDR2 YYNGEE. CDR3 nucleotide sequence: TGTGCCAGCAGCCCTAGGACTAGCGGGGGATACGAGCAGTACTTC. Translating gives CASSPRTSGGYEQYF.

DNA of the CDR3: TGTGCCAGCAGCCCCAGGGAATACGGCACCGGGGAGCTGTTTTTT. This sequence encodes CASSPREYGTGELFF. V gene TRBV6-6 combines with J gene TRBJ2-2, with a weak D call TRBD1 (5 bases). This CDR3 is 15 amino acids long. The V end was cut by 6 bases, the J end by 4 bases, with 15 bases between. Looked up from germline, CDR1 is MNHNY and CDR2 is SVGAGI (reference sequence).

The V and J genes are TRBV7-2 and TRBJ1-5, with D possibly being TRBD1 (6 bases). There are 14 residues in the CDR3. The germline V and J ends were trimmed by 8 bases and 9 bases, with 20 bases remaining between them. Germline V gene data show CDR1 as SGHTA and CDR2 as FQGNSA. CDR3 coding DNA: TGTGCCAGCGGGGGCCAAACGTCGGTGGGGCCCCAGCATTTT. It yields the protein CASGGQTSVGPQHF.

The chain uses TRBV5-1 and TRBJ1-1, with 8 bases identical to TRBD1. V lost 1 base, J lost 4 bases, and 12 bases stayed unmatched. The CDR3 covers 17 residues. Germline V gene lookup returns CDR1 SGHRS and CDR2 YFSETQ. The CDR3 DNA follows: TGCGCCAGCAGCTTGAATTGGCAGGGGGCAAGTATCACTGAAGCTTTCTTT. Amino acids: CASSLNWQGASITEAFF.

This clone was counted between two and nine times. The chain links TRBV21-1 to TRBJ2-5; no DNA check was done on the table's D call, TRBD1. TRBV21-1 represents a pseudogene. The CDR3 length is 17 residues. This chain's CDR3 is CASSKTPWGAHQETQYF. The CDR3 nucleotides are TGTGCCAGCAGCAAAACACCCTGGGGCGCCCACCAAGAGACCCAGTACTTC.

This sequence joins TRBV27 and TRBJ2-3; 8 bases are a match to TRBD2. V gave up 1 base and J gave up 6 bases; unmatched junction bases: 9. CDR1 is MNHEY, CDR2 SMNVEV, per germline (reference sequence). This CDR3 has 16 residues. The CDR3 spells CASSLFAGGTMDTQYF. The CDR3 DNA follows: TGTGCCAGCAGTTTATTTGCGGGGGGCACCATGGATACGCAGTATTTT.

This clone was seen a handful of times. This chain uses TRBV6-1 with TRBJ1-5; D is unclear. The CDR3 loop spans 14 amino acids. Germline V gives CDR1 MNHNS, CDR2 SASEGT. The V end was cut by 8 bases, the J end by 0 bases, with 11 bases between. The CDR3 nucleotides are TGTGCCAGCTTTGGAGGGTATAGCAATCAGCCCCAGCATTTT. Translated, it gives CASFGGYSNQPQHF.

V and J are TRBV11-2 and TRBJ2-5; D perhaps matches TRBD1 (5 bases). The ends were cut back, 4 bases at V and 1 base at J, with 10 bases in the middle. This CDR3 spans 14 amino acids. CDR1 SGHAT and CDR2 FQNNGV come from the germline V gene. CDR3 loop: CASSSWTPQETQYF. The DNA for the CDR3 is TGTGCCAGCAGCTCTTGGACACCCCAAGAGACCCAGTACTTC.

The chain is built from TRBV28 and TRBJ2-2, with D unresolved. The CDR3 contains 12 residues. Between the trimmed V and J ends, which lost 6 bases and 2 bases, there was a span of 4 bases. Per the germline V gene, CDR1 is MDHEN and CDR2 is SYDVKM. The CDR3 DNA follows: TGTGCCAGCAGACTAAACACCGGGGAGCTGTTTTTT. This codes for CASRLNTGELFF.

This clone was found a few times. The chain joins TRBV7-3 to TRBJ1-4; 8 bases fit TRBD1. The J segment lost 6 bases and the V segment lost 5 bases, leaving 5 bases of the junction unmatched. Germline V gene lookup returns CDR1 SGHTA and CDR2 FQGTGA. The CDR3 length is 14 residues. CDR3: CASSRGQGDEKLFF. The CDR3 DNA sequence: TGTGCCAGCAGCCGAGGACAGGGCGATGAAAAACTGTTTTTT.

This chain connects TRBV7-9 to TRBJ2-7; 9 bases fit TRBD1. The trim removed 4 bases at V and 6 bases at J, leaving 7 bases unmatched. The CDR3 is 14 residues long. CDR1 and CDR2 (germline): SEHNR, FQNEAQ (reference sequence). CDR3 sequence (DNA): TGTGCCAGCAGCTCGGACAGGGGTTACCGCGAGCAGTACTTC. Its protein product is CASSSDRGYREQYF. Using reference TRBV7-9 and TRBJ2-7 for the parts outside the CDR3, the full variable domain is DTGVSQNPRHKITKRGQNVTFRCDPISEHNRLYWYRQTLGQGPEFLTYFQNEAQLEKSRLLSDRFSAERPKGSFSTLEIQRTEQGDSAMYLCASSSDRGYREQYFGPGTRLTVT.

The chain uses TRBV27 and TRBJ2-1; no firm D call. Trimming removed 5 bases at V and 2 bases at J, with 13 bases between. The CDR3 extends over 15 amino acids. Germline V gene lookup returns CDR1 MNHEY and CDR2 SMNVEV (reference sequence). The CDR3 region has the DNA TGTGCCAGCAGTCAAGATATGGCCACCTACAATGAGCAGTTCTTC. Translating it yields CASSQDMATYNEQFF.

This clone was seen just once. This rearrangement joins TRBV2 to TRBJ2-2; D ambiguous. Germline V gene sequence: CDR1 SNHLY, CDR2 FYNNEI. The V end was cut by 4 bases, the J end by 4 bases, with 7 bases between. The CDR3 consists of 13 residues. The CDR3 DNA is TGTGCCAGCAGTGCCCTTTCCACCGGGGAGCTGTTTTTT. Its protein product is CASSALSTGELFF.

This clone turned up a few times. The CDR3 protein is CARETGNTEAFF. The CDR3 region has the DNA TGTGCCAGAGAGACGGGGAACACTGAAGCTTTCTTT. V and J are TRBV30 and TRBJ1-1; D remains unclear. The CDR3 has 12 amino acids. The V end lost 8 bases, the J end lost 1 base, and 11 bases lay between the germline ends. The V gene's germline CDR1 is GTSNPN and CDR2 SVGIG (reference sequence).

This clone came up a few times. This chain joins TRBV19 and TRBJ2-1; 9 nucleotides match TRBD2. The germline CDR1 and CDR2 sequences are LNHDA and SQIVND (reference sequence). V lost 3 bases to trimming and J lost 8 bases; unmatched junction nucleotides: 14. This CDR3 has 17 residues. DNA for the CDR3: TGTGCCAGTAGTATGACCGGAGGTAGCGGGAGTTTCGATGAGCAGTTCTTC. This codes for CASSMTGGSGSFDEQFF. Looking up the rest from reference TRBV19 and TRBJ2-1 gives the full variable domain: DGGITQSPKYLFRKEGQNVTLSCEQNLNHDAMYWYRQDPGQGLRLIYYSQIVNDFQKGDIAEGYSVSREKKESFPLTVTSAQKNPTAFYLCASSMTGGSGSFDEQFFGPGTRLTVL.

V gene TRBV1 combines with J gene TRBJ2-3; the listed D gene, TRBD2, was not tested against the DNA. TRBV1 constitutes a pseudogene. There are 21 residues in the CDR3. The CDR3 DNA reads as TGCACCAGCAGCCAAGATAAACTAGCGGGAGGGCCCTCGGACCGCACAGATACGCAGTATTTT. It codes for CTSSQDKLAGGPSDRTDTQYF.

This sequence joins TRBV7-9 and TRBJ2-6; D gene uncertain. Germline loops: CDR1 SEHNR, CDR2 FQNEAQ (reference sequence). V was trimmed by 5 bases and J by 6 bases, leaving 8 bases between them. The CDR3 consists of 13 residues. This CDR3 reads CASSLTLANVLTF. CDR3 in DNA: TGTGCCAGCAGCCTAACGTTGGCCAACGTCCTGACTTTC.

The chain couples TRBV7-9 to TRBJ1-3; D gene ambiguous. This CDR3 has 16 amino acids. Germline assignment: CDR1 SEHNR and CDR2 FQNEAQ (reference sequence). Trimming left V 1 base short and J 4 bases short, with 14 bases between. The CDR3 sequence is CASSLGMGSSGNTIYF. As DNA, the CDR3 is TGTGCCAGCAGCTTAGGAATGGGGAGTTCGGGAAACACCATATATTTT.

This chain connects TRBV7-9 to TRBJ2-1, with 11 bases identical to TRBD2. CDR1 is SEHNR, CDR2 FQNEAQ, per germline (reference sequence). With V trimmed by 5 bases and J by 8 bases, 11 bases remained unmatched. The CDR3 contains 16 residues. Here the CDR3 reads CASSPRSSGGWDEQFF. The CDR3 DNA follows: TGTGCCAGCAGCCCGAGGTCTAGCGGGGGGTGGGATGAGCAGTTCTTC.